One sample yielded the 15 T cell receptor beta chains listed below, sequenced in a study of technical replicates of blood from a few donors. Sequenced by immunoSEQ multiplex PCR; TCRdb stores in-frame clones only, minus some. This sample yields 75,000 to 95,000 clones, of which around 96% are seen a single time; around 0.26% belongs to the top ten. Sequenced: T cells isolated from PBMCs. These receptors all come from a human donor in good health.

The J gene is TRBJ1-2, the V gene TRBV19; no firm D call. Germline V gene lookup returns CDR1 LNHDA and CDR2 SQIVND (reference sequence). The CDR3 is made up of 16 amino acids. Trimming took 4 bases from V and 0 from J, leaving 15 bases between them. The CDR3 nucleotides read TGTGCCAGTAGTACCCATGTTCGGGAATCTAACTATGGCTACACCTTC. Encoded protein: CASSTHVRESNYGYTF.

V and J are TRBV1 and TRBJ2-7; the table gives TRBD1 as D, unverified against the DNA. TRBV1 is a pseudogene locus. The CDR3 covers 15 residues. CDR3 bases: TGCACCAGCAGCCAAGAACAGGAGCAAAGGTACGAGCAGTACTTC. Residues: CTSSQEQEQRYEQYF.

This clone was seen once. CDR3: CSATRVETQYF. DNA of the CDR3: TGCAGTGCTACGAGAGTAGAGACCCAGTACTTC. The rearrangement uses TRBV20-1 and TRBJ2-5; D not resolved. CDR3 length: 11 residues. Germline assignment: CDR1 DFQATT and CDR2 SNEGSKA (reference sequence). V lost 4 bases and J 4 bases, leaving 7 bases between the germline ends.

The rearrangement joins TRBV29-1 to TRBJ2-7; D unresolved. The V gene's germline CDR1 is SQVTM and CDR2 ANQGSEA. This CDR3 comprises 11 residues. V dropped 6 bases and J dropped 1 base, with 7 bases sitting between them. CDR3 residues: CSVLQSYEQYF. The CDR3, as DNA: TGCAGCGTCCTGCAGTCCTACGAGCAGTACTTC.

A few counts support this clone. CDR3 sequence reads: CASTNGDRGKGNTEAFF. CDR3 coding DNA: TGTGCCAGTACTAACGGGGACAGAGGGAAAGGGAACACTGAAGCTTTCTTT. This chain connects TRBV19 to TRBJ1-1, with 7 bases identical to TRBD1. The CDR3 is made up of 17 amino acids. Trimming took 7 bases from V and 1 from J; bases not matched to a gene: 15. Germline CDR1 and CDR2: LNHDA and SQIVND (reference sequence).

The sample holds a few counts of this clone. J is TRBJ2-5 and V is TRBV19; D remains unclear. V was clipped by 3 bases and J by 2 bases, with 7 bases between them. CDR1 LNHDA and CDR2 SQIVND come from the germline V gene (reference sequence). This CDR3 contains 13 residues. The CDR3 bases are TGTGCCAGTAGTATCCACTCTCAAGAGACCCAGTACTTC. This sequence encodes CASSIHSQETQYF. The variable domain in full, with the rest retrieved from reference TRBV19 and TRBJ2-5, is DGGITQSPKYLFRKEGQNVTLSCEQNLNHDAMYWYRQDPGQGLRLIYYSQIVNDFQKGDIAEGYSVSREKKESFPLTVTSAQKNPTAFYLCASSIHSQETQYFGPGTRLLVL.

This sequence joins TRBV29-1 and TRBJ1-2; D might be TRBD1 (5 bases). Trimming cost V 7 bases and J 8 bases, with 23 bases left between them. CDR1 is SQVTM, CDR2 ANQGSEA, per germline. CDR3 length equals 14 residues. The CDR3 is CSGEVRGINSGYTF. The CDR3 bases are TGCAGCGGAGAGGTTCGGGGGATAAACTCGGGCTACACCTTC.

The rearrangement uses TRBV7-9 and TRBJ2-2; D remains ambiguous. Trimming took 5 bases from V and 5 from J, leaving 6 bases between them. The CDR3 spans 12 residues. Per germline, CDR1 SEHNR and CDR2 FQNEAQ (reference sequence). This CDR3 is CASSPPTGELFF. The CDR3 DNA reads as TGTGCCAGCAGCCCCCCTACCGGGGAGCTGTTTTTT. The full variable domain, rest sourced from reference TRBV7-9 and TRBJ2-2, is DTGVSQNPRHKITKRGQNVTFRCDPISEHNRLYWYRQTLGQGPEFLTYFQNEAQLEKSRLLSDRFSAERPKGSFSTLEIQRTEQGDSAMYLCASSPPTGELFFGEGSRLTVL.

The V and J genes are TRBV5-4 and TRBJ2-7; the match to TRBD2 covers 7 bases. Germline V CDR1 and CDR2: SGHNT, YYREEE (reference sequence). V was pared by 5 bases and J by 2 bases, with 10 bases of the junction left unmatched. The CDR3 totals 15 residues. DNA of the CDR3: TGTGCCAGCAGGGCGTCGGGAGGTTCCGCCTACGAGCAGTACTTC. Its translation is CASRASGGSAYEQYF.

This clone was seen just once. The chain carries TRBV7-2 and TRBJ1-1; the D is unclear. The V end lost 5 bases, the J end lost 0 bases, and 19 bases lay between the germline ends. Germline V CDR1 and CDR2: SGHTA, FQGNSA. The CDR3 sequence is 17 residues long. CDR3: CASSTRSLSPLNTEAFF. The DNA for the CDR3 is TGTGCCAGCAGCACGCGTTCGTTGAGCCCCCTGAACACTGAAGCTTTCTTT.

For the CDR3, the DNA is TGTGCCAGCAAGGCGCTAGCGGCCTACAATGAGCAGTTCTTC. Protein product: CASKALAAYNEQFF. The rearrangement uses TRBV2 and TRBJ2-1; 7 nucleotides agree with TRBD2. The CDR3 totals 14 residues. V lost 7 bases, J lost 2 bases, and 5 bases stayed unmatched. Germline V gene sequence: CDR1 SNHLY, CDR2 FYNNEI.

The rearrangement joins TRBV28 to TRBJ2-1; 10 bases map to TRBD2. Germline CDR1 and CDR2: MDHEN and SYDVKM. The CDR3 loop spans 15 amino acids. With 3 bases clipped from V and 7 bases from J, the junction kept 6 bases outside the gene matches. CDR3 amino acids: CASSLALAGRNEQFF. The CDR3 nucleotides are TGTGCCAGCAGTTTGGCACTAGCGGGAAGGAATGAGCAGTTCTTC.

The J gene is TRBJ1-5, the V gene TRBV19, with TRBD1 matching 7 bases. Trimming removed 8 bases from V and 5 bases from J; junction bases left unmatched: 9. The V gene's germline CDR1 is LNHDA and CDR2 SQIVND (reference sequence). The CDR3 consists of 14 residues. CDR3 nucleotide sequence: TGTGCCAGTGGGACAGCCGGGGGGGATCAGCCCCAGCATTTT. Translated, it gives CASGTAGGDQPQHF.

The rearrangement joins TRBV30 to TRBJ2-1, with TRBD2 matching 15 bases. Germline V gene data show CDR1 as GTSNPN and CDR2 as SVGIG (reference sequence). The CDR3 runs to 17 residues. J gave up 6 bases and V 2 bases, and 8 bases lay outside the gene matches. Written as DNA, the CDR3 is TGTGCCTGGAGTTCTACCAGGACTAGCGGGGGGGCCAATGAGCAGTTCTTC. It codes for CAWSSTRTSGGANEQFF.

The chain has TRBV9 and TRBJ2-7; 13 bases align to TRBD2. After removal of 2 bases from V and 2 bases from J, the junction contained 4 bases not matched to a gene. Germline assignment: CDR1 SGDLS and CDR2 YYNGEE. CDR3 length equals 16 residues. The CDR3 DNA reads as TGTGCCAGCAGCGTGGGACTAGCGGGGATCCCCTACGAGCAGTACTTC. It translates to CASSVGLAGIPYEQYF.